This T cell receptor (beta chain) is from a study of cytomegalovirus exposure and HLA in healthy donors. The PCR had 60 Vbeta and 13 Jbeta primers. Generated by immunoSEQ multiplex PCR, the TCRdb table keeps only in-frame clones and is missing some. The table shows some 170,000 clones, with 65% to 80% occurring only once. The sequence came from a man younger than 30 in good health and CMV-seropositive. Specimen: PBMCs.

CDR3 protein: CASSETRTYEQYV. The CDR3 coding sequence is TGTGCCAGCAGTGAAACTAGAACTTACGAGCAGTACGTC. This rearrangement joins TRBV6-1 to TRBJ2-7; D possibly corresponds to TRBD2 (5 bases). The germline V gene has CDR1 MNHNS and CDR2 SASEGT. Trimming left V 2 bases short and J 4 bases short, with 9 bases between. This CDR3 is 13 amino acids long.